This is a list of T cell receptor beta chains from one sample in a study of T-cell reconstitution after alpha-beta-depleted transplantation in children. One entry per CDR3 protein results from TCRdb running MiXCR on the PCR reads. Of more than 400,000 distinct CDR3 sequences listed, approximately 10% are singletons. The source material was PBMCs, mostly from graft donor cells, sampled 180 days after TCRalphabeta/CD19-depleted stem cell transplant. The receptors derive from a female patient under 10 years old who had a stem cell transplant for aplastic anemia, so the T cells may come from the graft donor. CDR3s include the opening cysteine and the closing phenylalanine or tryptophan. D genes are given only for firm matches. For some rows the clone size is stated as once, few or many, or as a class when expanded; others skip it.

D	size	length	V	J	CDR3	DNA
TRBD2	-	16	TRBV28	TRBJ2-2	CASNLPGGKNTGELFF	TGTGCCAGCAACCTCCCGGGGGGAAAGAACACCGGGGAGCTGTTTTTT
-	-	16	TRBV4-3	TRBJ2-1	CASSQEGGPSYNEQFF	TGCGCCAGCAGCCAAGAGGGGGGGCCCTCCTACAATGAGCAGTTCTTC
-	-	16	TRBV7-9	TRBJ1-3	CASTLPQRGSGNTIYF	TGTGCCAGCACCCTTCCTCAGCGGGGCTCTGGAAACACCATATATTTT
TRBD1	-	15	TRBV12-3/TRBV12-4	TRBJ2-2	CASKIDRAEDGELFF	TGTGCCAGCAAAATCGACAGGGCGGAGGACGGGGAGCTGTTTTTT
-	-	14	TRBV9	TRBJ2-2	CASSGQGTTGELFF	TGTGCCAGCAGCGGCCAGGGGACCACCGGGGAGCTGTTTTTT
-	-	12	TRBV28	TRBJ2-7	CASYSRGDEQYF	TGTGCCAGCTATTCGCGGGGCGACGAGCAGTACTTC
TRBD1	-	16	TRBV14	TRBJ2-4	CASSPHPDRGNNIQYF	TGTGCCAGCAGCCCTCACCCGGACAGGGGTAATAACATTCAGTACTTC
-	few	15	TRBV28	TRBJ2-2	CASSFVGTNTGELLF	TGTGCCAGCAGTTTTGTCGGCACGAACACCGGGGAGCTGCTTTTT
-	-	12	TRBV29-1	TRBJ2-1	CRTWGAHNEQFF	TGCAGGACATGGGGCGCCCACAATGAGCAGTTCTTC
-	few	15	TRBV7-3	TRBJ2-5	CASSLGPGRGETQYF	TGTGCCAGCAGCCTGGGTCCCGGAAGGGGAGAGACCCAGTACTTC
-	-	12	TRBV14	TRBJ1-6	CASSQRGERLHF	TGTGCCAGCAGCCAGAGGGGGGAGCGCCTCCACTTT
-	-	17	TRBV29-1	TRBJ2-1	CSVIAESALGSYNEQFF	TGCAGCGTTATAGCGGAATCAGCCCTTGGGTCCTACAATGAGCAGTTCTTC
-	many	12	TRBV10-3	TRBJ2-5	CAISERRETQYF	TGTGCCATCAGTGAGCGCAGGGAGACCCAGTACTTC
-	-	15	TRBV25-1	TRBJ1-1	CASSDAVGLNTEAFF	TGTGCCAGCAGTGACGCGGTTGGACTGAACACTGAAGCTTTCTTT
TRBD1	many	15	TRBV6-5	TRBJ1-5	CASSRDREGNQPQHF	TGTGCCAGCAGCAGGGACAGGGAGGGCAATCAGCCCCAGCATTTT
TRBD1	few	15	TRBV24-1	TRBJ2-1	CATSDLSTGFNEQFF	TGTGCCACCAGTGATTTGTCGACAGGGTTCAATGAGCAGTTCTTC
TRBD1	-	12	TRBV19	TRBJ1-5	CASSNWDRGKHF	TGTGCCAGTAGTAACTGGGACAGGGGAAAGCATTTT
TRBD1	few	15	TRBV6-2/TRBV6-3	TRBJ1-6	CASSRRTGINSPLHF	TGTGCCAGCAGCCGCCGGACAGGGATTAATTCACCCCTCCACTTT
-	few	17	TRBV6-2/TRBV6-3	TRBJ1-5	CASRASYRVAKRQPQHF	TGTGCCAGCAGGGCTTCCTACCGGGTCGCCAAAAGACAGCCCCAGCATTTT
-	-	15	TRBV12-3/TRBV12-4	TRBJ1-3	CASSIGLISANTIYF	TGTGCCAGCAGTATTGGGCTGATCTCTGCAAACACCATATATTTT
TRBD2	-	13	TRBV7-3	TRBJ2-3	CASSLSGGDTHYF	TGTGCCAGCAGCTTAAGCGGGGGAGATACGCATTATTTT
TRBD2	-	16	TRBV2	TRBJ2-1	CASTQNLAGGPNEQFF	TGTGCCAGCACTCAAAATCTAGCGGGAGGGCCCAATGAGCAGTTCTTC
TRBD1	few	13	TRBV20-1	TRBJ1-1	CSARQGWSTEAFF	TGCAGTGCAAGACAGGGGTGGAGCACTGAAGCTTTCTTT
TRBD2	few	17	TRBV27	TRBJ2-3	CASSYLGTSGSTDTQYF	TGTGCCAGCAGTTATCTTGGGACTAGCGGCAGCACAGATACGCAGTATTTT
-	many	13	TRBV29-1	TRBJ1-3	CSVEDRGWNTIYF	TGCAGCGTTGAAGACCGGGGTTGGAACACCATATATTTT
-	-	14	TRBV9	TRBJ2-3	CASSVDLGTDTQYF	TGTGCCAGCAGCGTAGATCTAGGCACAGATACGCAGTATTTT
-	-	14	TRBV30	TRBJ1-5	CAWSAMVSNQPQHF	TGTGCCTGGAGTGCGATGGTGAGCAATCAGCCCCAGCATTTT
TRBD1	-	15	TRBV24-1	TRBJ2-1	CATSPRGIHYNEQFF	TGTGCCACCAGCCCCAGGGGGATCCACTACAATGAGCAGTTCTTC
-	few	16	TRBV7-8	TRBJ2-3	CASSQSRVLPTDTQYF	TGTGCCAGCAGCCAGAGCCGGGTGCTCCCCACAGATACGCAGTATTTT
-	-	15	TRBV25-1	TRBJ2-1	CASTQSRGLDNEQFF	TGTGCCAGCACTCAATCCCGGGGGCTTGACAATGAGCAGTTCTTC
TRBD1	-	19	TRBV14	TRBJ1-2	CASSQGPSWTGDTNYGYTF	TGTGCCAGCAGCCAAGGTCCGTCTTGGACAGGGGATACTAACTATGGCTACACCTTC
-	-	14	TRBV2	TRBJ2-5	CASSARLALETQYF	TGTGCCAGCAGCGCCCGTCTAGCTTTAGAGACCCAGTACTTC
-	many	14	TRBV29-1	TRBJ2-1	CSVVRLTSYNEQFF	TGCAGCGTTGTGCGCCTTACCTCCTACAATGAGCAGTTCTTC
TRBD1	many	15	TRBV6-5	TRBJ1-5	CASSPADRGVRPQHF	TGTGCCAGCAGTCCTGCCGACAGGGGAGTCCGGCCCCAGCATTTT
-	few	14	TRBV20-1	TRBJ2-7	CSANPGRESYQQYF	TGCAGTGCGAACCCGGGACGAGAATCCTACCAGCAGTACTTC